This T cell receptor (beta chain) appears in the sequencing data of a study of blood T cell repertoires in COVID-19. Whole-study context: The samples span acute and convalescent COVID-19 from the United States, Italy and Spain.

Comment on this clone: This sample includes further DNA sequences coding for the same CDR3.

The age range of participants was about 18 to 100 years, with residence in roughly 25 US areas. Among Cohort 3 donors, those recovered had two negative PCRs, clearance, or symptom resolution. As handled by the study authors: Using reference gene primer amplification, nucleated cell counts were estimated. Clones were sequenced by immunoSEQ multiplex PCR, and TCRdb holds only the in-frame ones, with some missing. V and J calls plus clone size are reproduced from that table; the DNA served to infer D and trimming. This sample has about 350,000 clones; roughly 87% occur once, and the top ten carry under 1.3%. The CDR3 runs to 13 residues. V lost 0 bases, J lost 6 bases, and 8 bases lay in between. Germline V lookup: CDR1 MNHEY, CDR2 SVGAGI.

The sequence was collected from a woman aged 30 to 39 who had recovered from COVID-19. The material sequenced was PBMCs or T cells enriched from blood (not recorded which). The rearrangement links TRBV6-5 to TRBJ1-1; D is perhaps TRBD1 (5 bases). CDR3 amino acids: CASSYSGGAEAFF. CDR3 sequence (DNA): TGTGCCAGCAGTTACTCGGGGGGTGCTGAAGCTTTCTTT.